The rows below give T cell receptor beta chains drawn from one sample of a study of blood T cell repertoires in COVID-19. Some clones are missing from TCRdb's copy, which holds only in-frame ones; the method was immunoSEQ multiplex PCR. The sample lists roughly 200,000 clones, about four fifths occurring once. Input material: peripheral blood. The receptor source for this set is an older woman with COVID-19, enrolled during active disease. The CDR3 runs from the conserved cysteine through the conserved F or W. The order of the fields is V gene, J gene, CDR3 protein.

TRBV11-3	TRBJ2-1	CASSLGAVKYNEQFF
TRBV7-2	TRBJ2-1	CASSSPSEGLYNEQFF
TRBV7-2	TRBJ2-5	CASSPRGGLKTQYF
TRBV6-5	TRBJ1-2	CASRGTGGIYGYTF
TRBV5-6	TRBJ2-3	CASSYLAGASTDTQYF
TRBV6-2/TRBV6-3	TRBJ2-1	CASSQVRGGYNEQFF
TRBV28	TRBJ2-1	CASSPRTSGREYEQFF
TRBV5-1	TRBJ1-4	CASSSTGPPNEKLFF
TRBV6-2/TRBV6-3	TRBJ2-5	CASTPGTGGVEETQYF
TRBV7-2	TRBJ2-1	CASSLEGTGFDEQFF
TRBV18	TRBJ1-5	CASSGDFSGQPQHF
TRBV6-5	TRBJ2-7	CASSYEGTGPGEQYF
TRBV24-1	TRBJ1-5	CATSDQASKPDQPQHF
TRBV5-1	TRBJ2-5	CASSPTDRGQETQYF
TRBV9	TRBJ1-2	CASSVEAGGYGYTF
TRBV9	TRBJ2-3	CASSVAASGGSPQYF
TRBV12-3/TRBV12-4	TRBJ2-1	CASSFGNEQFF
TRBV4-3	TRBJ2-2	CASSRSRDWEATGELFF
TRBV7-9	TRBJ1-4	CASSFSEKLFF
TRBV6-2/TRBV6-3	TRBJ1-4	CASSSPWSSEKLFF
TRBV27	TRBJ2-1	CASRLGPRRAGLDEQFF
TRBV6-4	TRBJ1-1	CASSRQPNTEAFF
TRBV3-1/TRBV3-2	TRBJ1-6	CASSRGTGEGSPLHF
TRBV12-3/TRBV12-4	TRBJ2-5	CASGRRETQYF
TRBV13	TRBJ2-5	CASSTGTGNLETQYF
TRBV6-5	TRBJ2-7	CASSYAGGGQYF
TRBV6-5	TRBJ1-2	CASSYGRTGGDGYTF
TRBV24-1	TRBJ2-1	CATSGGTSVYNEQFF
TRBV9	TRBJ1-6	CASSETTGNSPLHF
TRBV7-8	TRBJ1-1	CASGYRMNTEAFF
TRBV14	TRBJ1-1	CASSQTKNTEAFF
TRBV28	TRBJ2-7	CASSPGSGREQYF
TRBV27	TRBJ1-1	CASHWEGRRAAFF
TRBV7-6	TRBJ2-1	CASSFEIGTRGGEQFF
TRBV10-3	TRBJ1-4	CAISELKTGGINEKLFF
TRBV11-2	TRBJ2-5	CASSRDPGGEETQYF
TRBV5-1	TRBJ2-1	CASSSLGRDNEQFF
TRBV7-2	TRBJ2-7	CASSRDRVYEQYF
TRBV7-8	TRBJ2-2	CASSSPKEQPNTGELFF
TRBV19	TRBJ2-1	CASTAGPGGSYNEQFF
TRBV3-1/TRBV3-2	TRBJ2-7	CASSQAFRGTYEQYF
TRBV12-3/TRBV12-4	TRBJ1-1	CASSLIGAGEAFF
TRBV6-5	TRBJ1-5	CASTGEGVQPQHF
TRBV20-1	TRBJ2-2	CSASLLAGGTTGELFF
TRBV5-1	TRBJ2-3	CASSSSGTSGGLNTQYF
TRBV6-5	TRBJ1-6	CASSYWDSNSPLHF
TRBV7-9	TRBJ2-5	CASSHPGQGASNGETQYF
TRBV18	TRBJ2-4	CASSQSGDKNIQYF
TRBV14	TRBJ2-3	CASSQDPPRDTQYF
TRBV2	TRBJ1-5	CASSATGLRIQPQHF
TRBV7-2	TRBJ1-2	CASSSHAGAKLGYTF
TRBV5-1	TRBJ2-5	CASSFGTGAQETQYF